The 10 T cell receptor beta chains below were found in one sample sequenced in a study of cytomegalovirus exposure and HLA in healthy donors. With 60 Vbeta and 13 Jbeta primers, the PCR was carried out. TCRdb's copy holds only in-frame clones and misses some; the assay was immunoSEQ multiplex PCR. Of approximately 140,000 clones listed, roughly 85% are singletons. Sequencing was performed on PBMCs. Receptors were obtained from a boy younger than 18 in good health and CMV-seronegative.

The chain is built from TRBV29-1 and TRBJ2-2, with 12 bases lining up with TRBD1. There are 16 residues in the CDR3. With 0 bases clipped from V and 5 bases from J, the junction kept 4 bases outside the gene matches. Germline V gene lookup returns CDR1 SQVTM and CDR2 ANQGSEA. CDR3: CSVEDGTGGGTGELFF. CDR3 nucleotide sequence: TGCAGCGTTGAAGACGGGACAGGGGGCGGGACCGGGGAGCTGTTTTTT.

This chain links TRBV30 with TRBJ2-3; D gene unclear. Looked up from germline, CDR1 is GTSNPN and CDR2 is SVGIG (reference sequence). The CDR3 length is 11 residues. V dropped 1 base and J dropped 6 bases, with 5 bases sitting between them. CDR3 nucleotide sequence: TGTGCCTGGAGTGACGGGGATACGCAGTATTTT. This sequence encodes CAWSDGDTQYF.

The chain is built from TRBV4-2 and TRBJ2-1; D is uncertain. The CDR3 has 13 amino acids. Per germline, CDR1 LGHNA and CDR2 YNFKEQ. Trimming cost V 4 bases and J 9 bases, with 13 bases left between them. The CDR3 coding sequence is TGTGCCAGCAGCCGTGACCGAGAGGCTGAGCAGTTCTTC. Residues: CASSRDREAEQFF.

V usage is TRBV5-1 and J usage is TRBJ2-1; 9 bases are a match to TRBD1. From germline, CDR1 is SGHRS and CDR2 YFSETQ. V was pared by 4 bases and J by 5 bases, with 4 bases of the junction left unmatched. This CDR3 region has 14 residues. The CDR3 protein is CASSNRDRDNEQFF. For the CDR3, the DNA is TGCGCCAGCAGCAACCGGGACAGGGACAATGAGCAGTTCTTC.

This chain connects TRBV6-5 to TRBJ2-7; a possible D gene is TRBD1 (6 bases). Germline lookup yields CDR1 MNHEY and CDR2 SVGAGI. The germline V and J ends were trimmed by 5 bases and 6 bases, with 17 bases remaining between them. The CDR3 has 14 residues. The CDR3 reads CASSPSPGQFEQYF. The CDR3 region has the DNA TGTGCCAGCAGTCCCTCGCCCGGACAGTTCGAGCAGTACTTC.

This chain joins TRBV10-3 and TRBJ1-5, with a weak D call TRBD1 (5 bases). CDR1 is ENHRY, CDR2 SYGVKD, per germline. The CDR3 contains 15 residues. V dropped 2 bases and J dropped 6 bases, with 14 bases sitting between them. The CDR3 DNA reads as TGTGCCATCAGTGAGAATTCCAGGGTGGGTCAGCCCCAGCATTTT. This codes for CAISENSRVGQPQHF.

This clone was picked up one time. V and J are TRBV12-5 and TRBJ2-7; TRBD2 agrees at 11 bases. The CDR3 is 16 amino acids. Germline V gene data show CDR1 as LGHNT and CDR2 as FRNRAP. After removal of 5 bases from V and 3 bases from J, the junction contained 9 bases not matched to a gene. CDR3: CASGGGLAGGIYEQYF. CDR3 DNA sequence: TGTGCTAGTGGTGGGGGCCTAGCGGGAGGTATCTACGAGCAGTACTTC.

The chain uses TRBV5-6 and TRBJ2-2, with D perhaps matching TRBD2 (5 bases). The germline CDR1 and CDR2 sequences are SGHDT and YYEEEE. The CDR3 spans 18 residues. Trimming took 4 bases from V and 0 from J, leaving 19 bases between them. The CDR3 region is CASSKDFRNFANTGELFF. The CDR3 DNA sequence: TGTGCCAGCAGCAAGGACTTTCGGAACTTCGCGAACACCGGGGAGCTGTTTTTT. The full variable domain, completed using reference TRBV5-6 and TRBJ2-2, is DAGVTQSPTHLIKTRGQQVTLRCSPKSGHDTVSWYQQALGQGPQFIFQYYEEEERQRGNFPDRFSGHQFPNYSSELNVNALLLGDSALYLCASSKDFRNFANTGELFFGEGSRLTVL.

This chain uses TRBV10-3 with TRBJ1-3; the D is unclear. The CDR3 sequence is 12 residues long. Trimming took 11 bases from V and 4 from J, leaving 12 bases between them. Looked up from germline, CDR1 is ENHRY and CDR2 is SYGVKD. CDR3 residues: CASREAGNTIYF. DNA for the CDR3: TGTGCCTCTAGGGAGGCGGGAAACACCATATATTTT.

J is TRBJ2-7 and V is TRBV6-1; TRBD2 matches at 7 bases. The CDR3 runs to 17 residues. The germline CDR1 and CDR2 sequences are MNHNS and SASEGT. Trimming removed 1 base from V and 5 bases from J; junction bases left unmatched: 14. The DNA of the CDR3 is TGTGCCAGCAGTGAAGTTGGAGCCGTGAGCGGGGCCCACGAGCAGTACTTC. Translating it yields CASSEVGAVSGAHEQYF.